This TCR beta chain comes out of a study of radiotherapy plus CTLA-4 blockade in lung cancer. Whole-study context: Patients showed objective responses in roughly 18% of cases, and disease control was achieved by about 31%. Study-level points and caveats: TCR clones from tumors expanded in blood after radiotherapy plus ipilimumab. Among reported predictors of response, early blood T cell clone dynamics with interferon-beta performed best.

People whose metastatic non-small-cell lung cancer was chemo-refractory got focal radiation along with CTLA-4 blockade by ipilimumab. Germline V gives CDR1 SGHDT, CDR2 YYEEEE. The CDR3 runs to 11 residues. After removal of 7 bases from V and 10 bases from J, the junction contained 7 bases not matched to a gene. Comments on this clone: Antigen specificity is unknown.

Profiling relied on immunoSEQ multiplex PCR, and the TCRdb table lists in-frame clones only, not all of them. The data hold approximately 28,000 clones, with about four fifths observed a single time. The receptor was derived from a human donor with non-small cell lung cancer that progressed on radiotherapy plus ipilimumab. Source: peripheral blood, taken from a patient treated with radiotherapy plus ipilimumab. The genes are TRBV5-6 and TRBJ1-1; 7 bases align to TRBD1. The CDR3 sequence is CASSTGQRAFF. The CDR3, as DNA: TGTGCCAGCTCAACGGGACAGCGAGCTTTCTTT.